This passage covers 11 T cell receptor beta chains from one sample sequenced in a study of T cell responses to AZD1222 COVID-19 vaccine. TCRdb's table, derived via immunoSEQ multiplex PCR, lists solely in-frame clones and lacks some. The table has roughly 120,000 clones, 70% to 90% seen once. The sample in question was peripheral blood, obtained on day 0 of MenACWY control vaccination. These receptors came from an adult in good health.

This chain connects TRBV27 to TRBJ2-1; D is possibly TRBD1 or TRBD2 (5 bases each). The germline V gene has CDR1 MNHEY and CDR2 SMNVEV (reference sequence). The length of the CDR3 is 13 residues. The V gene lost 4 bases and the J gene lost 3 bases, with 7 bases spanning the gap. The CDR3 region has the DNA TGTGCCAGCAGTTGGGACCACTACAATGAGCAGTTCTTC. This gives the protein CASSWDHYNEQFF.

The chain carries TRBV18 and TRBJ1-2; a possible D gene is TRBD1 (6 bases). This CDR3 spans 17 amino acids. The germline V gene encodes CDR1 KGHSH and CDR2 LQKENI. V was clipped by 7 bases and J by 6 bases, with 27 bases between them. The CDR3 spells CASFPTRTARRGDGYTF. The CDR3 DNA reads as TGTGCCAGCTTCCCGACCCGGACAGCCCGACGCGGGGATGGCTACACCTTC.

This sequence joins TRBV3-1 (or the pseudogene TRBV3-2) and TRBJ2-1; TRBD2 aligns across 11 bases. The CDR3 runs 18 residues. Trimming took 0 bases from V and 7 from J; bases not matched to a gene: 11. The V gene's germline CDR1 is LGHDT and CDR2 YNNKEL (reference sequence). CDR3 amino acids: CASSQEGTSGIWRNEQFF. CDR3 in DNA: TGTGCCAGCAGCCAAGAAGGGACTAGCGGTATATGGAGGAATGAGCAGTTCTTC.

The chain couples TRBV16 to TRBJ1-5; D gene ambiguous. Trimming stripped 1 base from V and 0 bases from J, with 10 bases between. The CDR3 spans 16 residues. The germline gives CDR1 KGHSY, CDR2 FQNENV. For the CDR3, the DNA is TGTGCCAGCAGCCAATGGCGGGCAGATAGCAATCAGCCCCAGCATTTT. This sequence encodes CASSQWRADSNQPQHF.

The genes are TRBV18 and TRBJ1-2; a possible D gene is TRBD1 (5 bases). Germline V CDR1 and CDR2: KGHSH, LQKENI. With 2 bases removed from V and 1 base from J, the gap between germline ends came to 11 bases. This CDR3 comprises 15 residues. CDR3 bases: TGTGCCAGCTCACCAATTCGACAGCTTAACTATGGCTACACCTTC. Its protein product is CASSPIRQLNYGYTF. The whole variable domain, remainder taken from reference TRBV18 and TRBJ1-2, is NAGVMQNPRHLVRRRGQEARLRCSPMKGHSHVYWYRQLPEEGLKFMVYLQKENIIDESGMPKERFSAEFPKEGPSILRIQQVVRGDSAAYFCASSPIRQLNYGYTFGSGTRLTVV.

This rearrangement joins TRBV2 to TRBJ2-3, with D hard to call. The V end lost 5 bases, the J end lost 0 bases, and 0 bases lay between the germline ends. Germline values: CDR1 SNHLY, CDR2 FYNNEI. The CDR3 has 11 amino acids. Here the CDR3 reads CASSSTDTQYF. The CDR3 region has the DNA TGTGCCAGCAGTAGCACAGATACGCAGTATTTT.

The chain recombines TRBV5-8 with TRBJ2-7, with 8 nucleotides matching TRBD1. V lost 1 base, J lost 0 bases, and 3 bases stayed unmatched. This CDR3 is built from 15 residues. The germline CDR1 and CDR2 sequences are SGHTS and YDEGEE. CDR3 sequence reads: CASSLSGQGSYEQYF. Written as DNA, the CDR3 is TGTGCCAGCAGCTTGTCTGGACAGGGCTCCTACGAGCAGTACTTC.

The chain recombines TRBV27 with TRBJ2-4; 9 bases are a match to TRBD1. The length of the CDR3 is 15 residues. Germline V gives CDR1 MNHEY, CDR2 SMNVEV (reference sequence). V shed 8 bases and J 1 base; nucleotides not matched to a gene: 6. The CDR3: CASSGQGRAKNIQYF. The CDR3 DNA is TGTGCCAGCTCGGGACAGGGTAGGGCCAAAAACATTCAGTACTTC.

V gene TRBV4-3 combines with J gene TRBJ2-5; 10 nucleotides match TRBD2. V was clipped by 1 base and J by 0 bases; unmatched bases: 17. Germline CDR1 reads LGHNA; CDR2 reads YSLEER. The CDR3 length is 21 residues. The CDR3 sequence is CASSQGERGSLAGAYQETQYF. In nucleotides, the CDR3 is TGCGCCAGCAGCCAAGGCGAAAGGGGGAGCCTAGCGGGGGCTTACCAAGAGACCCAGTACTTC.

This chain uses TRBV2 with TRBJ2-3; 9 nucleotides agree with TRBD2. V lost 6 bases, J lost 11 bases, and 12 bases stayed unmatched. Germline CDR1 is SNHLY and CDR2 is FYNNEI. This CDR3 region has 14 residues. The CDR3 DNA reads TGTGCCAGCAGGTCTTCGGCGGGGGGGCCCGGGCAGTATTTT. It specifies CASRSSAGGPGQYF.

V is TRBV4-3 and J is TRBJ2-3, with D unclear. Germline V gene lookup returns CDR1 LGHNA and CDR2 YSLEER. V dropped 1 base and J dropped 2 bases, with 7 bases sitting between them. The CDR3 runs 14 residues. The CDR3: CASSQALLTDTQYF. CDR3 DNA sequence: TGCGCCAGCAGCCAAGCCCTTCTCACAGATACGCAGTATTTT.